A selection of T cell receptor beta chains follows, all from one sample in a study of cytomegalovirus exposure and HLA in healthy donors. Using immunoSEQ multiplex PCR, the repertoire was profiled, and TCRdb retains in-frame clones only, with some absent. Found here are about 190,000 clones, roughly 74% of them singletons; the top ten hold 12% to 15%. The sample consisted of PBMCs. These receptor sequences come from a woman aged 25 to 45 in good health and CMV-seropositive. Both conserved end residues are part of each CDR3. The order of the fields is CDR3 protein, CDR3 DNA, D gene, clone size, V gene, J gene. A D gene is named only where the DNA matches it firmly. Where a row states a size, it is once, few, many or the class of an expanded clone; other rows omit it.

cdr3_aa: CASSTPTRGDYEQYF
cdr3_nt: TGTGCCAGTAGTACGCCTACTCGGGGGGACTACGAGCAGTACTTC
d_call: TRBD2
clone_size: .
v_call: TRBV19
j_call: TRBJ2-7

cdr3_aa: CASSLYGGEGNYEQYF
cdr3_nt: TGTGCCAGCAGCCTCTACGGGGGGGAGGGGAACTACGAGCAGTACTTC
d_call: TRBD2
clone_size: .
v_call: TRBV5-5
j_call: TRBJ2-7

cdr3_aa: CASSVAQGTQYF
cdr3_nt: TGTGCCAGCAGTGTGGCCCAGGGAACGCAGTATTTT
d_call: .
clone_size: .
v_call: TRBV6-1
j_call: TRBJ2-3

cdr3_aa: CARLRRRNSNQPQHF
cdr3_nt: TGTGCCAGATTGAGGCGGCGGAATAGCAATCAGCCCCAGCATTTT
d_call: .
clone_size: .
v_call: TRBV28
j_call: TRBJ1-5

cdr3_aa: CASSPTIQGNEKLFF
cdr3_nt: TGTGCCAGCAGTCCTACAATCCAGGGTAACGAAAAACTGTTTTTT
d_call: .
clone_size: .
v_call: TRBV6-1
j_call: TRBJ1-4

cdr3_aa: CASSYIWTANPGELFF
cdr3_nt: TGTGCCAGCAGTTACATCTGGACAGCGAACCCCGGGGAGCTGTTTTTT
d_call: .
clone_size: .
v_call: TRBV6-5
j_call: TRBJ2-2

cdr3_aa: CASRAGLDTGELFF
cdr3_nt: TGTGCCAGTAGGGCCGGACTTGACACCGGGGAGCTGTTTTTT
d_call: .
clone_size: .
v_call: TRBV19
j_call: TRBJ2-2

cdr3_aa: CSSSSPSPGTEAFF
cdr3_nt: TGTTCCAGCAGCTCCCCCAGCCCGGGGACTGAAGCTTTCTTT
d_call: .
clone_size: .
v_call: TRBV7-9
j_call: TRBJ1-1

cdr3_aa: CASTMGGQHYGYTF
cdr3_nt: TGTGCCAGCACCATGGGGGGACAGCACTATGGCTACACCTTC
d_call: TRBD1
clone_size: few
v_call: TRBV6-5
j_call: TRBJ1-2

cdr3_aa: CASSPGLADNKQFF
cdr3_nt: TGCGCCAGCAGCCCGGGACTAGCAGACAATAAGCAGTTCTTC
d_call: TRBD2
clone_size: .
v_call: TRBV4-3
j_call: TRBJ2-1

cdr3_aa: CASSLVLQETQYF
cdr3_nt: TGCGCCAGCAGCTTGGTACTACAAGAGACCCAGTACTTC
d_call: .
clone_size: few
v_call: TRBV5-1
j_call: TRBJ2-5

cdr3_aa: CASSNRRGTEAFF
cdr3_nt: TGTGCCAGCAGTAACAGACGGGGCACTGAAGCTTTCTTT
d_call: .
clone_size: .
v_call: TRBV6-4
j_call: TRBJ1-1